Following are 13 T cell receptor beta chains from one sample sequenced in a study of technical replicates of blood from a handful of donors. Sequencing used immunoSEQ multiplex PCR; TCRdb keeps in-frame clones, though not all of them. Here the sample spans tens of thousands of clones, around nine tenths being singletons. Sequences were obtained from T cells isolated from PBMCs. These receptors all stem from a human donor in good health.

V gene TRBV7-2 combines with J gene TRBJ2-7, with a weak D call TRBD2 (5 bases). CDR1 and CDR2 from the germline V gene are SGHTA and FQGNSA. Trimming removed 4 bases at V and 7 bases at J, with 14 bases between. CDR3 size: 13 residues. The CDR3 DNA is TGTGCCAGCAGCTACGGAATGACGGGAGAGCAGTACTTC. Encoded protein: CASSYGMTGEQYF.

This rearrangement joins TRBV13 to TRBJ2-3; D possibly corresponds to TRBD1 (5 bases). Germline V gene data show CDR1 as PRHDT and CDR2 as FYEKMQ (reference sequence). The V gene lost 1 base and the J gene lost 0 bases, with 8 bases spanning the gap. The CDR3 length is 15 residues. The DNA for the CDR3 is TGTGCCAGCAGCTTAGAAGACAGAAGCACAGATACGCAGTATTTT. It codes for CASSLEDRSTDTQYF.

The table lists this clone with a count of one. This chain links TRBV6-1 with TRBJ1-2, with D unresolved. The V and J ends lost 8 bases and 7 bases respectively, with 14 bases between them. CDR1 and CDR2 (germline): MNHNS, SASEGT. This CDR3 region has 12 residues. The CDR3 nucleotides read TGTGCCAGCCATCCGAGGCGGGCTGGCTACACCTTC. Translation gives CASHPRRAGYTF.

The sample holds one count of this clone. V usage is TRBV6-5 and J usage is TRBJ2-4; D possibly corresponds to TRBD1 (7 bases). The CDR3 runs 14 residues. Trimming shortened V by 4 bases and J by 8 bases, and 15 bases separated the two germline ends. Germline CDR1 and CDR2: MNHEY and SVGAGI. For the CDR3, the DNA is TGTGCCAGCAGTTTCCGACAGGGAGGAGACATTCAGTACTTC. This sequence encodes CASSFRQGGDIQYF.

The chain links TRBV10-1 to TRBJ2-1; tentatively, D is TRBD1 (6 bases). Germline lookup yields CDR1 WNHNN and CDR2 SYGVQD (reference sequence). The V end lost 1 base, the J end lost 5 bases, and 9 bases lay between the germline ends. The CDR3 spans 14 residues. The CDR3 coding sequence is TGCGCCAGCAGTGAGTTGGGGGCCAACAATGAGCAGTTCTTC. It translates to CASSELGANNEQFF.

This chain joins TRBV10-1 and TRBJ2-7, with TRBD1 matching over 10 bases. This CDR3 comprises 14 residues. Trimming took 4 bases from V and 3 from J; bases not matched to a gene: 3. From germline, CDR1 is WNHNN and CDR2 SYGVQD (reference sequence). The CDR3 sequence is CASSGDRGDYEQYF. The CDR3, as DNA: TGCGCCAGCAGTGGGGACAGGGGAGACTACGAGCAGTACTTC.

The chain couples TRBV5-1 to TRBJ2-2; a weak D match, TRBD2 (6 bases). The CDR3 extends over 15 amino acids. The V end lost 0 bases, the J end lost 7 bases, and 13 bases lay between the germline ends. Germline V CDR1 and CDR2: SGHRS, YFSETQ. The CDR3 loop reads CASSLAGLLLGELFF. In nucleotides, the CDR3 is TGCGCCAGCAGCTTGGCGGGACTTCTTCTCGGGGAGCTGTTTTTT.

This chain uses TRBV7-3 with TRBJ1-3; 7 bases map to TRBD1. Per germline, CDR1 SGHTA and CDR2 FQGTGA. The CDR3 is made up of 17 amino acids. V lost 0 bases to trimming and J lost 0 bases; unmatched junction nucleotides: 5. The CDR3 DNA sequence: TGTGCCAGCAGCTTAACAGGGGGCCCTAACTCTGGAAACACCATATATTTT. Translated: CASSLTGGPNSGNTIYF.

Here the CDR3 DNA reads TGCGCCAGCAGCTTGTTTGGGGGGTCCTCCTACGAGCAGTACTTC. This translates into CASSLFGGSSYEQYF. V is TRBV5-1 and J is TRBJ2-7, with a tentative D call TRBD2 (6 bases). Germline V gene sequence: CDR1 SGHRS, CDR2 YFSETQ. With 1 base removed from V and 0 bases from J, the gap between germline ends came to 11 bases. CDR3 size: 15 residues.

The chain combines TRBV6-4 with TRBJ2-1, with TRBD1 as a possible D gene (5 bases). The CDR3 sequence is 15 residues long. The V end was cut by 2 bases, the J end by 6 bases, with 14 bases between. Germline CDR1 MRHNA, CDR2 SNTAGT. The CDR3 DNA sequence: TGTGCCAGCAGTGACGTTTGGGGCACTACCAATGAGCAGTTCTTC. Translated: CASSDVWGTTNEQFF.

The chain joins TRBV10-3 to TRBJ2-7, with 8 bases lining up with TRBD2. V trimming: 5 bases; J trimming: 0 bases; junction bases outside the gene matches: 6. This CDR3 has 15 amino acids. Germline loops: CDR1 ENHRY, CDR2 SYGVKD. CDR3 in amino acids: CAISSTGTSSYEQYF. The CDR3 region has the DNA TGTGCCATCAGTTCCACCGGGACTAGCTCCTACGAGCAGTACTTC.

The chain couples TRBV4-2 to TRBJ2-1, with D possibly being TRBD1 (7 bases). The V and J ends lost 3 bases and 9 bases respectively, with 21 bases between them. The CDR3 has 16 residues. CDR1 and CDR2 from the germline V gene are LGHNA and YNFKEQ. CDR3 sequence (DNA): TGTGCCAGCAGCCAGGCCTTTTCGGCAGGGGGGAGTGAGCAGTTCTTC. Amino acid sequence: CASSQAFSAGGSEQFF.

As DNA, the CDR3 is TGCGCCAGCAGCCTTAGAGGGGGGGCGGGTGAAGCTTTCTTT. Translating it yields CASSLRGGAGEAFF. The J gene is TRBJ1-1, the V gene TRBV4-1, with D possibly matching TRBD1 (6 bases). The V and J ends lost 4 bases and 7 bases respectively, with 16 bases between them. This CDR3 region has 14 residues. Germline CDR1 MGHRA, CDR2 YSYEKL.